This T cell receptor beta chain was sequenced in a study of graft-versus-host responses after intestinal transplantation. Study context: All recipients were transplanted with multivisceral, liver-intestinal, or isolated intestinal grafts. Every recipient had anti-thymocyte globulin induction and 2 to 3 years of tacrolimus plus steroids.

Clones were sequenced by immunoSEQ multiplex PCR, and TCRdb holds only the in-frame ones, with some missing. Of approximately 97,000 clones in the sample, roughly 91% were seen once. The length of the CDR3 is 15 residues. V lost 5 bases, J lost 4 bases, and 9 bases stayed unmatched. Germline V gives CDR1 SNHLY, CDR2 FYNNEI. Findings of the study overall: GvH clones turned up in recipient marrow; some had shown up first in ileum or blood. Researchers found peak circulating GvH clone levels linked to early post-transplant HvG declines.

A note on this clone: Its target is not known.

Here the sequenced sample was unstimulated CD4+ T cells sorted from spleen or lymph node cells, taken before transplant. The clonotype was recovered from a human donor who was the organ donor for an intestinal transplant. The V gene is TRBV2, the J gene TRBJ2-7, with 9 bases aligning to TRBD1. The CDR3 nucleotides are TGTGCCAGCAGTTCCCCAGACAGGGGGAGGTACGAGCAGTACTTC. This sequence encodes CASSSPDRGRYEQYF.